This TCR beta chain was captured in a study of identical twins. Germline-derived CDR1 and CDR2 are DFQATT and SNEGSKA (reference sequence). The ends were cut back, 5 bases at V and 2 bases at J, with 7 bases in the middle. The CDR3 runs 12 residues. Via MiXCR, TCRdb re-called the 5' RACE reads, giving one row per CDR3 protein. The table lists about 520,000 distinct CDR3 sequences, about 20% of them singletons, with around 0.91% in the top ten. The data also belong to a second study, concerning T cells expressing NK-cell markers. According to that study: The TCR beta repertoires originated in sorted CD3+CD56+NKG2C+, CD3+CD56+NKG2C- and CD3+CD56-NKG2C+ T cells.

The V call is TRBV20-1, the J call TRBJ1-3; the D gene is possibly TRBD1 (6 bases). The receptor was isolated from a woman younger than 30 in good health. The sequencing sample was made of CD4+ T cells sorted from blood. CDR3 DNA sequence: TGCAGTGCTGGGGGCCCTGGAAACACCATATATTTT. Translated: CSAGGPGNTIYF.